This TCR beta chain was captured in a study of immune evolution from preneoplasia to lung adenocarcinoma. The table came from immunoSEQ multiplex PCR; TCRdb's copy has only in-frame clones and leaves some out. The sample has 5,000 to 5,500 clones; approximately 82% are singletons. The source is a person between 70 and 80 years old with lung adenocarcinoma. Material for sequencing was FFPE adjacent normal lung tissue.

DNA of the CDR3: TGCGCCAGCAGCAGATACAATGAGCAGTTCTTC. It translates to CASSRYNEQFF. The rearrangement links TRBV5-1 to TRBJ2-1; D not resolved. Germline V lookup: CDR1 SGHRS, CDR2 YFSETQ. V was clipped by 4 bases and J by 4 bases, with 3 bases between them. The CDR3 runs 11 residues.